A single sample gave rise to the 9 T cell receptor beta chains below, sequenced in a study of T cell changes during pregnancy in multiple sclerosis (dated by TCRdb to 2018 to 2020). Library method: the immunoSEQ multiplex PCR assay. Imported from immuneACCESS, the table was reduced by TCRdb to in-frame sequences with V and J called. These copies leave out some clones; in studies compared against another copy, an unresolved V gene accounts for under half, and the cause of the remainder is not known. The sample yields fewer than 13,000 clones; 75% to 90% were counted once. The ten largest clones take up approximately 5% of the sample. This specimen consisted of CD8+ T cells from peripheral blood mononuclear cells, obtained in the first trimester of pregnancy. The receptors shown here come from a female donor in good health, enrolled as a control in a pregnancy study.

This clone came up once. This chain uses TRBV27 with TRBJ2-5; 9 bases align to TRBD1. The end of the DNA aligns better with TRBJ2-7, so the J call may be wrong. This CDR3 region has 13 residues. In germline, CDR1 is MNHEY, CDR2 SMNVEV (reference sequence). The CDR3 DNA sequence: TGTGCCACACTTGGACAGGGGCCCTACGAGCAGTACTTC. Translation: CATLGQGPYEQYF.

This clone was seen a single time. This rearrangement joins TRBV13 to TRBJ2-7; 8 bases fit TRBD2. Germline-derived CDR1 and CDR2 are PRHDT and FYEKMQ (reference sequence). The trim removed 5 bases at V and 2 bases at J, leaving 5 bases unmatched. CDR3 length equals 14 residues. CDR3 DNA sequence: TGTGCCAGCAGCCATAGCGGGGCCCCCTACGAGCAGTACTTC. The encoded protein is CASSHSGAPYEQYF.

The gene calls are TRBV7-3 and TRBJ2-2, with TRBD1 matching over 9 bases. Trimming cost V 4 bases and J 5 bases; bases outside gene matches: 5. The germline V gene has CDR1 SGHTA and CDR2 FQGTGA. The CDR3 runs to 15 residues. CDR3 region: CASSSTGQGTGELFF. The CDR3 DNA sequence: TGTGCCAGCAGCTCCACGGGACAGGGTACCGGGGAGCTGTTTTTT.

The J gene is TRBJ1-1, the V gene TRBV27, with no clear D. CDR1 is MNHEY and CDR2 is SMNVEV in the germline V gene (reference sequence). Trimming pared 3 bases from V and 0 bases from J, leaving 5 bases between. The CDR3 covers 13 residues. Written as DNA, the CDR3 is TGTGCCAGCAGTTTTAACTTGAACACTGAAGCTTTCTTT. Amino acid sequence: CASSFNLNTEAFF.

This chain uses TRBV7-8 with TRBJ2-7; D possibly corresponds to TRBD1 (5 bases). The CDR3 sequence is 13 residues long. Germline V lookup: CDR1 SGHVS, CDR2 FQNEAQ. Trimming took off 1 base at V and 4 bases at J, with 8 bases between the two ends. Here the CDR3 DNA reads TGTGCCAGCAGCTTAGAGGCAGGGTACGAGCAGTACTTC. Its protein is CASSLEAGYEQYF.

The chain links TRBV9 to TRBJ2-7; TRBD2 aligns across 10 bases. Unmatched junction bases numbered 12, after V lost 0 bases and J lost 3 bases. This CDR3 region has 18 residues. Germline CDR1 is SGDLS and CDR2 is YYNGEE. The DNA of the CDR3 is TGTGCCAGCAGCGTAGGTGTGTCTAGCGGGGGCCTTCTCTACGAGCAGTACTTC. Encoded protein: CASSVGVSSGGLLYEQYF.

Worth noting for this clone: The germline gene is not matched at one end of the junction; a read error may be the cause. CDR3 sequence reads: CASSASGTGVGGYTF. The CDR3 DNA is TGCGCCAGCAGCGCCTCCGGGACAGGGGTAGGTGGCTACACCTTC. This chain uses TRBV5-5 with TRBJ1-2; TRBD1 matches at 10 bases. CDR3 length equals 15 residues. Germline V gene sequence: CDR1 SGHKS, CDR2 YYEKEE (reference sequence). The complete variable domain, with remaining parts taken from reference TRBV5-5 and TRBJ1-2, reads DAGVTQSPTHLIKTRGQQVTLRCSPISGHKSVSWYQQVLGQGPQFIFQYYEKEERGRGNFPDRFSARQFPNYSSELNVNALLLGDSALYLCASSASGTGVGGYTFGSGTRLTVV.

CDR3 sequence: CASSLTADQETQYF. CDR3 nucleotide sequence: TGTGCCAGCAGTTTAACAGCGGATCAAGAGACCCAGTACTTC. V usage is TRBV27 and J usage is TRBJ2-5, with D possibly being TRBD2 (5 bases). This CDR3 is built from 14 residues. Germline V gives CDR1 MNHEY, CDR2 SMNVEV (reference sequence). Between the trimmed V and J ends, which lost 2 bases and 2 bases, there was a span of 9 bases.

V usage is TRBV5-6 and J usage is TRBJ2-2, with 7 nucleotides matching TRBD2. The CDR3 sequence is 16 residues long. Germline V gene lookup returns CDR1 SGHDT and CDR2 YYEEEE. J was trimmed by 0 bases and V by 1 base; bases with no gene match: 3. This CDR3 is CASSLTSDANTGELFF. The DNA of the CDR3 is TGTGCCAGCAGCTTGACTAGCGACGCGAACACCGGGGAGCTGTTTTTT.